The sample holds a few counts of the clone carrying this TCR beta chain. Its antigen is unidentified. This sample was included in a study of cytomegalovirus exposure and HLA in healthy donors. Study as a whole: Early on, a data release was issued that held 65 million to 100 million unique TCRs from HLA-typed donors.

The study, taken as a whole, reports: In a later analysis, TCR association rates varied by HLA locus: DRB1 most, HLA-C fewest.

V was cut by 4 bases and J by 4 bases, with 17 bases left in between. Per the germline V gene, CDR1 is MDHEN and CDR2 is SYDVKM. CDR3 length equals 17 residues. Researchers ran the PCR with 60 Vbeta and 13 Jbeta primers. Sequenced by immunoSEQ multiplex PCR; TCRdb stores in-frame clones only, minus some. The sample yields about 200,000 clones, around 75% seen once. The sequencing input was PBMCs. The clonotype was recovered from a male donor in good health and CMV-seropositive. The chain uses TRBV28 and TRBJ2-6; weak D call: TRBD2 (7 bases). The CDR3 DNA follows: TGTGCCAGCAGTTCCCCGAGGGAGGGGACAGGGGCCAACGTCCTGACTTTC. This translates into CASSSPREGTGANVLTF.